The entry below gives a single T cell receptor (beta chain) sequence along with its context. The source of the sample is a study of T cells in Graves' hyperthyroidism and ophthalmopathy. TCR beta CDR3 regions were amplified from RNA. The HTBI set primed first-round TCR CDR3 RT-PCR. TCRdb passed the multiplex PCR reads through MiXCR, listing each CDR3 protein once. Of 350,000 to 400,000 distinct CDR3 sequences detected, approximately 18% appear once; the ten largest clones hold 35% to 50%. Uncontrolled infections, other autoimmune diseases, pregnancy or lactation led to exclusion of patients. The receptor was isolated from a man younger than 30 with Graves' ophthalmopathy. Source material: blood.

CDR3 protein: CASSYIGAALYGYTF. The DNA for the CDR3 is TGTGCCAGCAGTTACATCGGCGCAGCGCTCTATGGCTACACCTTC. The rearrangement uses TRBV6-5 and TRBJ1-2; D gene unclear. The CDR3 runs 15 residues. V was clipped by 2 bases and J by 4 bases, with 14 bases between them. CDR1 MNHEY and CDR2 SVGAGI come from the germline V gene.